The sequence of this T cell receptor (beta chain) was determined in a study of blood T cell repertoires in COVID-19 (dated by TCRdb to 2018 to 2021). Regarding the research as a whole: Samples from collaborators originated in the United States, Italy and Spain and spanned both the acute and convalescent phases of COVID-19. Where available, HLA class I and class II types were taken from metadata supplied by the sample provider and were not determined by assay-based typing. The repertoires were made available in a free public database intended to serve as a resource for research on the immune response to SARS-CoV-2. The dataset comprised deeply sampled blood TCRbeta repertoires from subjects exposed to, actively infected with, or recovered from COVID-19. Samples came from the ongoing ImmuneRACE study (first 160 participants) plus 1,254 subjects from 6 global collaborators. The prospective study material was composed of cDNA or gDNA derived from T cells, B-cell-depleted T cells, or PBMCs. Nearly every sample came with metadata listing a de-identified subject ID, COVID-19 status, age in years and sex.

TCRbeta CDR3 regions were amplified from genomic DNA by means of the immunoSEQ Assay, a bias-controlled multiplex PCR. Turning to the authors' computational methods: Within the assay, amplification of reference gene primers was used to estimate how many nucleated cells each sample contained. Sequence reads were collapsed and filtered to measure the absolute abundance of every unique TCRbeta CDR3 rearrangement. For each sample, productive Simpson clonality was calculated by taking the square root of Simpson's diversity index across productive rearrangements. The table comes from immuneACCESS by way of TCRdb, which keeps in-frame sequences with V and J called. Part of the clones is missing from these tables; in studies checked, under half for an unresolved V gene and the rest for unknown reasons. D and trimming were read from the DNA, whereas the V and J calls and clone size are those reported in that table. In this sample the table shows roughly 500,000 clones, approximately 88% of which occur a single time. The ten largest clones capture over 1.5% of the sample.

Enrolling through a virtual design, the prospective study's participants ranged in age from about 18 to 100 years and lived across roughly 23 United States geographic areas. To assign participants to cohorts, the prospective study relied on clinical history that participants themselves reported in a screening survey and a study questionnaire. Recovered participants in ImmuneRACE Cohort 3 were defined as having two consecutive negative NP/OP PCR tests, clearance from a healthcare professional, or resolution of symptoms. In the prospective study, whole blood, serum and a nasopharyngeal or oropharyngeal swab were collected from each participant by mobile phlebotomists. Additional blood draws and questionnaires over an approximately 2-month period could optionally be provided by prospective study participants. Before DNA extraction, prospective study blood samples were shipped either frozen or at room temperature.

CDR1 SGHNT and CDR2 YYREEE were looked up in the germline V gene (reference sequence). The CDR3 contains 15 residues, cysteine and phenylalanine counted. This entry keeps only the CDR3 DNA: 45 bases, framed from base 1. V and J are truncated by 0 bases and 5 bases respectively, leaving an intervening sequence of 14 bases. With respect to this clone: The specificity of this receptor is unknown. Base quality data are lacking; no much larger clone is found one base away.

Points the paper makes about the study in general: How much clinical and demographic metadata was included differed by source and by participant, and the metadata was provided uncurated.

Recombination linked TRBV5-4 to TRBJ2-5, with a tentative D gene TRBD1 over 6 matching bases. The sample comprised PBMCs or T cells enriched from blood (not recorded which). The TCR was taken from a woman between 35 and 50 years old who had recovered from COVID-19. The DNA sequence is given as TGTGCCAGCAGCTTGGTTGGGGGCGCGAGGGAGACCCAGTACTTC. It encodes CASSLVGGARETQYF.